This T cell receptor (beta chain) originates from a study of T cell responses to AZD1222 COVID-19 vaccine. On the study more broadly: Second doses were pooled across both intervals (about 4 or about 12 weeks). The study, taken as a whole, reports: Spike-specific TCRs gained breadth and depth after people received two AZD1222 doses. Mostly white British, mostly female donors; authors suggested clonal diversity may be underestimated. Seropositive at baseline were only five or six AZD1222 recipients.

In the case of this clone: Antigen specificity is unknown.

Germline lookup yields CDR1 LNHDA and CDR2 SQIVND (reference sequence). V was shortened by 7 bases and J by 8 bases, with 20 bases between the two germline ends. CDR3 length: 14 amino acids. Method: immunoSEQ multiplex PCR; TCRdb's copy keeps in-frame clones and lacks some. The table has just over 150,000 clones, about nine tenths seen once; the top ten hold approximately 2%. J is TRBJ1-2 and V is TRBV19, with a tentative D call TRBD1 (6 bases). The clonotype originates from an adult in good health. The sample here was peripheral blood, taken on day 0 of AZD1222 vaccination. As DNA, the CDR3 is TGTGCCAGTACCCAGACAGGTCGTGATCTCGGCTACACCTTC. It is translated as CASTQTGRDLGYTF.